This T cell receptor (beta chain) was sequenced during a study of siplizumab effects on memory and regulatory T cells. V lost 4 bases, J lost 8 bases, and 11 bases stayed unmatched. Germline V gives CDR1 MGHRA, CDR2 YSYEKL. The CDR3 has 17 residues. Assays were performed on 10^5 or so TCR templates per sample. Sequencing used immunoSEQ multiplex PCR; TCRdb keeps in-frame clones, though not all of them. The data hold around 100,000 clones, with around 92% observed a single time. The TCR comes from a human donor in good health. Sequencing was carried out using CD4+ T cells sorted from blood. This chain connects TRBV4-1 to TRBJ2-2; 12 positions match TRBD2. CDR3 protein: CASSPGTSGLVLGELFF. In DNA, the CDR3 is TGCGCCAGCAGCCCGGGGACTAGCGGGCTCGTGTTAGGGGAGCTGTTTTTT.